What follows are 29 T cell receptor beta chains derived from one specimen sequenced in a study of blood T cell repertoires in COVID-19 (dated by TCRdb to about 2020). The library was generated by the immunoSEQ multiplex PCR assay. TCRdb retrieved this table from immuneACCESS and kept in-frame rearrangements only. Not all clones are present; in checked studies, unresolved V genes account for under half, and no reason is known for the remainder. For this sample there are approximately 150,000 clones; around nine tenths appear just once. 1.5% to 2% of the sample is held by the ten biggest clonotypes. The source material was peripheral blood. These receptors were taken from a woman in her forties or fifties with acute or convalescent COVID-19.

In its sample, this clone was seen a few times. CDR3 loop: CASSQVASWAFF. CDR3 nucleotides: TGTGCCAGCAGCCAAGTGGCAAGTTGGGCTTTCTTT. The rearrangement uses TRBV3-1 (or the pseudogene TRBV3-2) and TRBJ1-1; D ambiguous. CDR1 and CDR2 from the germline V gene are LGHDT and YNNKEL (reference sequence). V was shortened by 1 base and J by 11 bases, with 11 bases between the two germline ends. This CDR3 has 12 amino acids.

This clone came up once. J is TRBJ2-7 and V is TRBV6-5; D perhaps matches TRBD1 (5 bases). V was trimmed by 5 bases and J by 6 bases, leaving 17 bases between them. This CDR3 is 14 amino acids long. The V gene's germline CDR1 is MNHEY and CDR2 SVGAGI. CDR3 amino acids: CASSLSRVYGEQYF. For the CDR3, the DNA is TGTGCCAGCAGTCTAAGCAGGGTCTATGGCGAGCAGTACTTC.

The V call is TRBV9, the J call TRBJ1-1; D is undetermined. Trimming removed 4 bases at V and 1 base at J, with 14 bases between. The length of the CDR3 is 15 residues. Germline V gives CDR1 SGDLS, CDR2 YYNGEE. CDR3 DNA: TGTGCCAGCAGCCAAGAGGGAACAGCGAACACTGAAGCTTTCTTT. It is translated as CASSQEGTANTEAFF.

V gene TRBV30 combines with J gene TRBJ1-4; D is perhaps TRBD1 (5 bases). This CDR3 is 18 amino acids long. Germline lookup yields CDR1 GTSNPN and CDR2 SVGIG (reference sequence). V was trimmed by 2 bases and J by 0 bases, leaving 19 bases between them. CDR3: CAWSRTSGNRATNEKLFF. CDR3 nucleotides: TGTGCCTGGAGTCGCACCTCAGGGAACCGGGCAACTAATGAAAAACTGTTTTTT.

The chain is built from TRBV21-1 and TRBJ2-7; the table's D gene call, TRBD1, was not cross checked with the DNA. TRBV21-1 is a pseudogene segment. The CDR3 contains 16 residues. CDR3 in amino acids: CASSNTGTGNSYEQYF. The DNA of the CDR3 is TGTGCCAGCAGCAACACCGGGACAGGAAATTCCTACGAGCAGTACTTC.

This clone was seen only once. The chain is built from TRBV14 and TRBJ1-3; no clear D gene. In germline, CDR1 is SGHDN, CDR2 FVKESK. The CDR3 is 14 residues long. The V end lost 7 bases, the J end lost 3 bases, and 13 bases lay between the germline ends. This chain's CDR3 is CASTRGVYGNTIYF. The CDR3, as DNA: TGTGCCAGCACCCGCGGGGTTTATGGAAACACCATATATTTT.

The V and J genes are TRBV27 and TRBJ1-4; 9 bases are shared with TRBD1. In germline, CDR1 is MNHEY, CDR2 SMNVEV (reference sequence). Trimming cost V 6 bases and J 8 bases; bases outside gene matches: 7. The CDR3 covers 14 residues. This CDR3 is CASRLQGAGEKLFF. The CDR3 DNA is TGTGCCAGCAGGTTACAGGGGGCGGGCGAAAAACTGTTTTTT.

Notes on this clone: This specimen includes other DNA sequences encoding the same CDR3. V is TRBV27 and J is TRBJ2-1; 8 bases fit TRBD2. The length of the CDR3 is 15 residues. V dropped 2 bases and J dropped 1; count of bases not matched to a gene: 1. From germline, CDR1 is MNHEY and CDR2 SMNVEV (reference sequence). The CDR3 protein is CASSLTSGSYNEQFF. The DNA of the CDR3 is TGTGCCAGCAGTTTAACTAGCGGATCCTACAATGAGCAGTTCTTC.

This chain connects TRBV29-1 to TRBJ1-1, with D possibly matching TRBD1 (5 bases). CDR3 length equals 11 residues. V gave up 6 bases and J gave up 6 bases, with 11 bases separating them. Germline loops: CDR1 SQVTM, CDR2 ANQGSEA. CDR3 residues: CSVRGDAEAFF. CDR3 sequence (DNA): TGCAGCGTGCGGGGGGACGCTGAAGCTTTCTTT.

The chain combines TRBV5-5 with TRBJ2-3, with D perhaps matching TRBD2 (6 bases). Germline V gene sequence: CDR1 SGHKS, CDR2 YYEKEE (reference sequence). The length of the CDR3 is 14 residues. Deletions cut 4 bases from V and 2 bases from J, with 11 bases between. CDR3 protein: CASSGGTYTDTQYF. The CDR3 DNA is TGTGCCAGCAGCGGCGGGACTTACACAGATACGCAGTATTTT.

The chain combines TRBV27 with TRBJ2-1; D is unclear. Trimming took 4 bases from V and 0 from J, leaving 10 bases between them. Germline CDR1 is MNHEY and CDR2 is SMNVEV (reference sequence). The CDR3 sequence is 15 residues long. The CDR3 reads CASSSLLSSYNEQFF. DNA of the CDR3: TGTGCCAGCAGTTCCCTCTTGAGCTCCTACAATGAGCAGTTCTTC.

V is TRBV18 and J is TRBJ1-1; possibly TRBD1 for D (5 bases). The V end lost 4 bases, the J end lost 1 base, and 13 bases lay between the germline ends. The germline V gene encodes CDR1 KGHSH and CDR2 LQKENI. The CDR3 covers 15 residues. The CDR3 reads CASSRPGGWNTEAFF. The CDR3 DNA reads as TGTGCCAGCTCACGTCCTGGGGGGTGGAACACTGAAGCTTTCTTT.

The V call is TRBV5-1, the J call TRBJ2-1; 10 positions agree with TRBD2. This CDR3 has 12 residues. Trimming took 2 bases from V and 12 from J; bases not matched to a gene: 2. CDR1 is SGHRS, CDR2 YFSETQ, per germline. CDR3 in amino acids: CASSLVAGGQFF. The CDR3 bases are TGCGCCAGCAGCTTAGTAGCGGGGGGGCAGTTCTTC.

The CDR3 is CASSPKSDNYGYTF. The CDR3 nucleotides read TGTGCCAGCTCACCAAAATCAGATAACTATGGCTACACCTTC. V gene TRBV18 combines with J gene TRBJ1-2; the D is unclear. This CDR3 region has 14 residues. Germline CDR1 KGHSH, CDR2 LQKENI. Trimming stripped 2 bases from V and 1 base from J, with 8 bases between.

CDR3 amino acids: CAWSQTYEQYF. The DNA for the CDR3 is TGTGCCTGGAGTCAGACCTACGAGCAGTACTTC. This rearrangement joins TRBV30 to TRBJ2-7; D is ambiguous. CDR1 and CDR2 (germline): GTSNPN, SVGIG (reference sequence). CDR3 length: 11 residues. V lost 2 bases, J lost 2 bases, and 4 bases lay in between. The variable domain in full, with the rest retrieved from reference TRBV30 and TRBJ2-7, is SQTIHQWPATLVQPVGSPLSLECTVEGTSNPNLYWYRQAAGRGLQLLFYSVGIGQISSEVPQNLSASRPQDRQFILSSKKLLLSDSGFYLCAWSQTYEQYFGPGTRLTVT.

J is TRBJ2-7 and V is TRBV15; a weak D match, TRBD2 (7 bases). The CDR3 length is 14 residues. CDR1 and CDR2 from the germline V gene are LNHNV and YYDKDF (reference sequence). Trimming stripped 0 bases from V and 3 bases from J, with 9 bases between. CDR3 region: CATSRDRGGYEQYF. The CDR3 bases are TGTGCCACCAGCAGAGATAGGGGGGGCTACGAGCAGTACTTC.

The chain combines TRBV6-1 with TRBJ1-6; no reliable D call. The CDR3 sequence is 13 residues long. The germline gives CDR1 MNHNS, CDR2 SASEGT. Trimming shortened V by 3 bases and J by 5 bases, and 5 bases separated the two germline ends. The CDR3 sequence: CASSDRNNSPLHF. The CDR3 DNA reads TGTGCCAGCAGTGACAGGAATAATTCACCCCTCCACTTT.

This sequence joins TRBV2 and TRBJ2-2, with 8 bases that match TRBD2. V lost 6 bases, J lost 8 bases, and 14 bases stayed unmatched. Germline-derived CDR1 and CDR2 are SNHLY and FYNNEI. The CDR3 runs 16 residues. The CDR3 sequence: CASRETIAGTGGELFF. CDR3 DNA sequence: TGTGCCAGCAGGGAGACGATAGCGGGGACCGGAGGGGAGCTGTTTTTT.

The chain joins TRBV5-4 to TRBJ1-2; D remains ambiguous. V was trimmed by 6 bases and J by 4 bases, leaving 13 bases between them. The germline V gene has CDR1 SGHNT and CDR2 YYREEE (reference sequence). CDR3 length: 13 residues. The CDR3 DNA reads as TGTGCCAGCACCCCAGATACACCCTATGGCTACACCTTC. Translation: CASTPDTPYGYTF.

The rearrangement uses TRBV18 and TRBJ1-3, with unresolved D. The CDR3 consists of 15 residues. V shed 3 bases and J shed 5 bases, with 14 bases lying between them. Germline CDR1 reads KGHSH; CDR2 reads LQKENI. The CDR3 DNA reads as TGTGCCAGCTCACCCGGGGAGAGGAGAAGAAACACCATATATTTT. Its protein is CASSPGERRRNTIYF.

The rearrangement links TRBV19 to TRBJ2-7; maybe TRBD2 (6 bases). The V end lost 5 bases, the J end lost 0 bases, and 8 bases lay between the germline ends. Germline loops: CDR1 LNHDA, CDR2 SQIVND (reference sequence). The CDR3 runs 13 residues. CDR3 region: CASSLGLSYEQYF. CDR3 nucleotide sequence: TGTGCCAGTAGTTTGGGACTCTCCTACGAGCAGTACTTC.

A few counts support this clone. The chain recombines TRBV4-2 with TRBJ1-4; 8 positions match TRBD1. CDR1 and CDR2 from the germline V gene are LGHNA and YNFKEQ. Trimming cost V 0 bases and J 8 bases; bases outside gene matches: 11. The length of the CDR3 is 17 residues. The CDR3 sequence: CASSQEALRQGSEKLFF. The CDR3 bases are TGTGCCAGCAGCCAAGAGGCTTTACGACAGGGGAGCGAAAAACTGTTTTTT.

The rearrangement links TRBV24-1 to TRBJ2-5; 8 nucleotides match TRBD2. From germline, CDR1 is KGHDR and CDR2 SFDVKD. The CDR3 has 13 amino acids. The ends lost 3 bases at V and 7 bases at J; junction bases unmatched: 3. The CDR3 protein is CATSDGLAGTQYF. The CDR3 DNA is TGTGCCACCAGTGATGGACTAGCCGGGACCCAGTACTTC.

CDR3 DNA: TGTGCCAGCAGACTGACTAGCGGGGCGAACACCGGGGAGCTGTTTTTT. Amino acid sequence: CASRLTSGANTGELFF. The chain uses TRBV11-1 and TRBJ2-2, with 11 bases fitting TRBD2. Germline lookup yields CDR1 SGHAT and CDR2 FQDESV (reference sequence). Trimming took 6 bases from V and 0 from J; bases not matched to a gene: 3. The CDR3 has 16 amino acids.

This chain links TRBV5-6 with TRBJ1-2; D possibly corresponds to TRBD1 (5 bases). CDR1 and CDR2 from the germline V gene are SGHDT and YYEEEE. Trimming shortened V by 4 bases and J by 4 bases, and 14 bases separated the two germline ends. The CDR3 totals 14 residues. This CDR3 reads CASSQGTLTYGYTF. CDR3 nucleotides: TGTGCCAGCAGCCAGGGAACGTTAACCTATGGCTACACCTTC.

The chain links TRBV5-1 to TRBJ2-2, with 7 nucleotides matching TRBD1. Germline CDR1 is SGHRS and CDR2 is YFSETQ. The CDR3 covers 15 residues. Losses at the gene ends were 0 bases for V and 6 bases for J; bases not matched to a gene: 5. In DNA form, the CDR3 reads TGCGCCAGCAGCTTGGGTGACAGGGATGCCGGGGAGCTGTTTTTT. This sequence encodes CASSLGDRDAGELFF.

CDR3 DNA: TGTGCCAGCAGCCGAACTAGGTACAATGAGCAGTTCTTC. It codes for CASSRTRYNEQFF. V is TRBV5-4 and J is TRBJ2-1, with D maybe TRBD2 (5 bases). CDR1 is SGHNT and CDR2 is YYREEE in the germline V gene (reference sequence). V shed 4 bases and J shed 4 bases, with 9 bases lying between them. The CDR3 has 13 amino acids.

The chain has TRBV4-1 and TRBJ1-5; a weak D match, TRBD1 (5 bases). The germline CDR1 and CDR2 sequences are MGHRA and YSYEKL. The CDR3 spans 16 residues. The V gene lost 0 bases and the J gene lost 3 bases, with 12 bases spanning the gap. The CDR3 DNA reads as TGCGCCAGCAGCCAAGATTCGACAGCGATCAATCAGCCCCAGCATTTT. This sequence encodes CASSQDSTAINQPQHF.

The chain combines TRBV7-6 with TRBJ2-3; 11 bases are shared with TRBD2. The CDR3 length is 18 residues. The J segment lost 0 bases and the V segment lost 3 bases, leaving 8 bases of the junction unmatched. The germline V gene encodes CDR1 SGHVS and CDR2 FNYEAQ. CDR3 region: CASSFLLAGGASTDTQYF. In DNA, the CDR3 is TGTGCCAGCAGCTTTCTCCTAGCGGGAGGTGCTAGCACAGATACGCAGTATTTT.